This note documents a single T cell receptor beta chain sequence. Negative isolation yielded CD4+ and CD8+ T cells, and FACS enriched TEMRA cells. cDNA came from about 0.46 to 1 ug RNA primed by random hexamers. Each CDR3 protein is one row after TCRdb ran MiXCR on the immunoSEQ multiplex PCR reads. The data contain 110,000 to 150,000 distinct CDR3 sequences, around 95% of them singletons. The CDR3 sequence is 14 residues long. V lost 4 bases to trimming and J lost 1 base, with 8 bases between them. Germline CDR1 is SQVTM and CDR2 is ANQGSEA. The data were taken from a study of CD8 T cells in Susac syndrome.

The receptor comes from a human donor with Susac syndrome. Sequencing was carried out using CD4+ T cells from PBMCs. The V gene is TRBV29-1, the J gene TRBJ2-6; no definite D call. The DNA of the CDR3 is TGCAGCGTTGGAGATTTTTCTGGGGCCAACGTCCTGACTTTC. It codes for CSVGDFSGANVLTF. The variable domain in full, completed from reference TRBV29-1 and TRBJ2-6, reads SAVISQKPSRDICQRGTSLTIQCQVDSQVTMMFWYRQQPGQSLTLIATANQGSEATYESGFVIDKFPISRPNLTFSTLTVSNMSPEDSSIYLCSVGDFSGANVLTFGAGSRLTVL.